This T cell receptor (beta chain) emerged from a study of cytomegalovirus exposure and HLA in healthy donors (TCRdb year 2017). For context, the study as a whole: An earlier analysis of roughly 500 of the donors reported 250 to 300 Gb of sequence data and 117 million unique TCR beta sequences from 150 million to 200 million T cells. The number of typed donors differed by locus: roughly 629-640 for A, B, C, DRB1 and DQB1; about 520 for DQA1; 606 for DPA1; and roughly 450 for DPB1. An earlier analysis of around 580 of the donors used high-throughput TCR beta sequencing to judge whether each TCR beta V gene segment behaved as functional or pseudogenic. In the later analysis, no new phenotypic data were used to find candidate immune exposures; instead, reliance was placed on TCR beta sequences and their occurrence across donors. Along with the roughly 710-subject first cohort, a separate validation cohort of roughly 110 different subjects was used. Alongside the repertoire data, information on donor age, sex, ethnicity and CMV serostatus was compiled. Of the 350 to 400 genotyped donors, approximately 80% fell in the genetic ancestry cluster associated with self-reported Caucasian donors. HLA typing covered class I and class II loci at four-digit resolution. All discovery cohort repertoires had been generated using a single sequencing platform. The study was designed to test whether signatures of past pathogen exposure could be identified by cataloging public T cell receptors. In a later analysis, previously published TCR beta repertoires from 550 to 700 donors were re-analyzed and high-resolution HLA genotyping was added so that TCR occurrence patterns could be studied. Roughly five DR-DQ haplotypes were handled as single units for association and clustering because linkage in the cohort was strong. About 300 gigabases of sequencing data and tens of millions of unique TCR sequences were included in an early release covering about 600 HLA-typed donors. To predict cytomegalovirus infection status, the study brought together high-throughput TCR immunosequencing, statistical association of individual TCRs with disease status, and machine learning. A later genetic analysis used genome-wide SNP genotypes for about 55% of the 666 donors, treating that subset as a discovery cohort. Using immunosequencing, the study profiled T cell repertoires from about 610 subjects and related those repertoires to cytomegalovirus serostatus. On average, roughly 240,000 unique TCR beta nucleotide sequences were sequenced per donor among more than 350 genotyped donors of the cohort, with 15% to 20% of those sequences being non-productive. Results the study describes overall, beyond this receptor: Some IMGT-functional V segments, including TRBV6-2 and TRBV6-3, could not be distinguished by the 87-base-pair reads and were therefore excluded. A later analysis found that HLA-associated TCR beta chains were more clonally expanded and had lower generation probabilities than equally common non-associated chains. In an earlier analysis of 587 of the donors, most TCR beta V segments appeared in productive rearrangements about 87% or about 30% of the time, broadly matching IMGT annotations. Linkage disequilibrium might explain the correlated functional status among segregating V segments, but an unknown experimental factor could not be excluded. In a later analysis, most CMV-associated TCR beta chains were found to appear HLA-restricted, with HLA associations seemingly driven largely by CMV exposure. V-gene and J-gene trimming of TCR beta chains was associated with a missense DCLRE1C variant in a later genetic analysis, and the association was replicated in an independent cohort. The sequencing pipeline was judged likely to have produced a cluster of highly shared sequence variants as a technical artifact. The classifier was reported to diagnose cytomegalovirus status with high specificity and sensitivity in both the original and validation cohorts. The presence/absence analyses assumed that sequencing depth was roughly uniform across donors, and that assumption may not be true. For the cohort, immune exposure information was limited to CMV serostatus. The cohort was sequenced for TCR beta chains only, and without alpha or paired-chain data the features that could be detected were limited. In vitro tests confirmed that a few of the cytomegalovirus-associated TCR beta chains recognize cytomegalovirus antigens. According to a later analysis, parvovirus B19, influenza, CMV and Epstein-Barr virus appeared linked to several top co-occurrence clusters. A later analysis found that TCR association rates varied across HLA loci, with DRB1 alleles showing the most associated TCRs and HLA-C alleles the fewest. A total of roughly 160 TCR beta chains were listed by the study as associated with cytomegalovirus. A further reported finding was that TCR beta sequences accurately predicted the HLA-A and HLA-B alleles for most subjects in the first cohort. It was suggested by the authors that the approach could potentially be generalized to other disease states and immunological phenotypes. Compared with the approximately 600-donor mean, donors in an Asian-associated ancestry cluster had fewer N-insertions in productive TCRs, according to a later genetic analysis. When HLA alleles, especially DR and DQ, strongly co-occurred, attributing TCR associations to individual alleles was difficult. Specific HLA alleles were associated with over 15,000 TCR beta sequences at a false discovery rate of 0.05 in a later analysis. The earlier analysis of 450 to 700 of the donors excluded some 15 rarely observed V segments, including chromosome 9 orphons, because counts were too low. Because HLA typing was missing for some donors at each locus, association tests included only the typed subset. Most TCR sequences were seen in very few donors, while some public TCRs were found in many individuals.

Libraries were prepared through the immunoSEQ multiplex PCR assay. For the multiplex PCR, a mixture combining 60 forward primers for TCR Vbeta segments and 13 reverse primers for TCR Jbeta segments was used. The CDR3 region of rearranged TCR beta genes was amplified from genomic DNA by a multiplex PCR assay. On the Illumina HiSeq System, the amplified TCR beta libraries were sequenced as 87-base-pair reads. As for how the authors treated the data: A later analysis counted tens of millions of unique TCR beta chains across the 666 repertoires, and around 9.9 million of these chains were shared by at least two donors. To remove PCR and sequencing errors, raw reads were error-corrected and collapsed into unique sequences using a nearest-neighbor algorithm that merged closely related sequences. Alignment of CDR3 sequences to IMGT reference sequences was used to assign V, D and J gene segments. For a sequence to be retained, a match of at least six nucleotides to both a V gene segment and a J gene segment was required. Rearrangements were called productive when the CDR3 lacked stop codons and stayed in frame with V and J; all others were non-productive. CDR3 was defined by IMGT convention, running from the second conserved V-encoded cysteine to the conserved J-encoded phenylalanine. The earlier analysis of some 540 of the donors excluded any sequence lacking an unambiguous match to a single V gene segment. An earlier analysis of several hundred of the donors called V segments functional above 56.7% productive rearrangements and segregating when the between-donor standard deviation exceeded 5%. To diagnose cytomegalovirus status from the catalog of TCR beta chain sequences, a statistical classification framework was built. In a later analysis, TCR nucleotide sequences were compared against IMGT/GENE-DB human TR gene sequences so that V and J genes could be assigned. In a later analysis, CDR3 sequences and most-parsimonious VDJ recombination scenarios were assigned using the TCRdist pipeline. In a later analysis, every TCR beta chain was defined by the combination of its CDR3 amino acid sequence and its V-gene family, and reads without a unique V-gene family were dropped. A later analysis removed 550 to 650 highly shared, low-generation-probability nucleotide sequences to deal with suspected cross-contamination and a sequencing artifact. A later analysis calculated a clonal expansion index for each public chain from normalized within-repertoire ranks of inferred template counts. In a later analysis, generation probabilities were computed with a VDJ recombination model fitted to out-of-frame rearrangements, and the resulting probabilities were checked against IGoR. Hypergeometric tests were used in a later analysis to score TCR-TCR, TCR-HLA and TCR-CMV co-occurrence, with a repertoire-size bias correction applied to the TCR pairs. A later analysis estimated false discovery rates by permuting HLA or CMV assignments 20 times. In a later analysis, co-occurring TCRs were grouped using DBSCAN, and TCRdist sequence similarity was added for clustering within HLA-allele-positive subsets. For co-occurrence clustering, repertoires with fewer than 30,000 or more than 120,000 public chains were excluded, along with four to six repertoires with anomalous nucleotide sharing. TCRdb stores this immuneACCESS table with in-frame sequences only. Part of the clones is absent; in the studies checked, under half of the shortfall reflects unresolved V genes, and no reason is known for the rest. The DNA gave D and trimming, while V, J and clone size come from that table. The sample has roughly 100,000 clones on record, 76% of them singletons. Clones ranked in the top ten supply approximately 10% of the sample.

The CDR3 has 17 amino acids, counting the end cysteine and phenylalanine. Kept here is only the CDR3 DNA, which spans 51 bases and is read in frame from base 1. V is trimmed back by 3 bases and J by 0 bases, and the junction contains 11 bases that no gene match accounts for. Looking up the germline V gene yields CDR1 LGHNA and CDR2 YNFKEQ. The cohort consisted of more than 650 healthy bone marrow donors. At the time of sampling, all cohort members were nominally healthy, though unrecorded immune exposures were likely present. The donor was CMV seropositive and belonged to the group of 250 to 300 seropositive cohort members. Each donor provided a peripheral blood sample, and peripheral blood mononuclear cells were used for TCR beta sequencing. Genomic DNA extraction from the blood cell samples was performed with the Qiagen DNeasy Blood Extraction Kit. In regard to this clone: Its antigen is unknown. No base quality values were provided; no much bigger clone lies one nucleotide off.

The TCR was taken from a woman aged 18-29 years in good health and CMV-seropositive. Sequences were obtained from PBMCs. The sequence is built from TRBV4-2 and TRBJ2-7; a stretch of 7 junction bases matches TRBD1. The CDR3 reads CASSHPATGAGSYEQYF. The DNA sequence reads TGTGCCAGCAGCCACCCAGCCACAGGGGCAGGCTCCTACGAGCAGTACTTC.